What follows are 3 T cell receptor beta chains derived from one specimen sequenced in a study of blood T cell repertoires in COVID-19. Clones were sequenced by immunoSEQ multiplex PCR, and TCRdb holds only the in-frame ones, with some missing. Among approximately 70,000 clones, approximately 90% were seen once, and the ten largest hold about 5%. The material sequenced was peripheral blood. The receptors derive from a woman aged 60-75 years with active COVID-19.

The rearrangement joins TRBV28 to TRBJ2-1; 8 bases map to TRBD2. Germline values: CDR1 MDHEN, CDR2 SYDVKM. The J segment lost 1 base and the V segment lost 5 bases, leaving 7 bases of the junction unmatched. The CDR3 extends over 16 amino acids. The CDR3 sequence is CASSPSSGSSYNEQFF. CDR3 nucleotide sequence: TGTGCCAGCAGTCCATCCAGCGGGAGTTCCTACAATGAGCAGTTCTTC.

This rearrangement joins TRBV4-2 to TRBJ1-6; a possible D gene is TRBD1 (5 bases). The ends were cut back, 0 bases at V and 8 bases at J, with 11 bases in the middle. CDR1 and CDR2 from the germline V gene are LGHNA and YNFKEQ. The CDR3 sequence is 15 residues long. The DNA of the CDR3 is TGTGCCAGCAGCCAAGAAGTAACGGGGGATTCACCCCTCCACTTT. It yields the protein CASSQEVTGDSPLHF.

CDR3 loop: CASRTGSSYEQYF. DNA of the CDR3: TGTGCCAGCAGAACAGGGTCCTCCTACGAGCAGTACTTC. The chain couples TRBV6-6 to TRBJ2-7; D might be TRBD1 (6 bases). V was pared by 6 bases and J by 0 bases, with 9 bases between. The CDR3 contains 13 residues. CDR1 and CDR2 from the germline V gene are MNHNY and SVGAGI (reference sequence).